A selection of T cell receptor beta chains follows, all from one sample in a study of shared clonotypes between healthy human individuals. Repertoires were generated with immunoSEQ multiplex PCR, while TCRdb's copy carries only in-frame clones and drops some. The sample has about 1.4 million clones, approximately 96% seen once. Sequenced material: naive CD4+ T cells sorted from blood. The source is a man aged 30 to 45 in good health. CDR3s include the opening cysteine and the closing phenylalanine or tryptophan. The D gene is left open where the match is weak. Some rows mark clone size as missing; the rest say once, few, many or name a class of expanded clone.

clone_size j_call v_call d_call cdr3_length cdr3_aa cdr3_nt
NA TRBJ2-6 TRBV28 TRBD2 19 CASSPYWTSPDSGANVLTF TGTGCCAGCAGTCCCTATTGGACTAGCCCCGACTCTGGGGCCAACGTCCTGACTTTC
NA TRBJ1-4 TRBV5-1 NA 16 CASSLEGVNFSEKLFF TGCGCCAGCAGCTTGGAGGGGGTTAACTTTAGTGAAAAACTGTTTTTT
NA TRBJ1-2 TRBV11-2 TRBD1 15 CASSLQQGAGYGYTF TGTGCCAGCAGCTTACAACAGGGGGCAGGCTATGGCTACACCTTC
once TRBJ2-7 TRBV10-3 NA 15 CAISGANSGEYEQYF TGTGCCATCAGTGGGGCCAATAGCGGAGAATACGAGCAGTACTTC
NA TRBJ2-1 TRBV7-6 TRBD2 18 CASSRGTTTSWHYNEQFF TGTGCCAGCAGCCGAGGGACTACCACCAGTTGGCACTACAATGAGCAGTTCTTC
NA TRBJ2-2 TRBV5-1 NA 14 CASSLDLSTGELFF TGCGCCAGCAGCTTGGACCTTTCGACCGGGGAGCTGTTTTTT
NA TRBJ2-5 TRBV15 NA 17 CATSSGYRQEGRETQYF TGTGCCACCAGCAGTGGGTACCGACAGGAGGGGCGGGAGACCCAGTACTTC
NA TRBJ2-3 TRBV27 TRBD1 13 CASSLRDSGTQYF TGTGCCAGCAGTTTACGGGACAGTGGTACGCAGTATTTT
NA TRBJ1-2 TRBV9 NA 15 CASSVGVPGPYGYTF TGTGCCAGCAGCGTAGGGGTCCCAGGACCGTATGGCTACACCTTC
NA TRBJ2-3 TRBV10-1 NA 14 CASSEQRRTDTQYF TGCGCCAGCAGTGAGCAGCGGAGAACAGATACGCAGTATTTT
NA TRBJ1-1 TRBV5-1 TRBD1 14 CASSPGTENTEAFF TGCGCCAGCAGCCCCGGGACAGAGAACACTGAAGCTTTCTTT
once TRBJ2-3 TRBV28 TRBD2 16 CASSGGLPAGTDTQYF TGTGCCAGCAGTGGGGGACTACCCGCTGGCACAGATACGCAGTATTTT
NA TRBJ2-7 TRBV5-6 TRBD1 14 CASSLDRGRDEQYF TGTGCCAGCAGCTTGGACAGGGGGCGCGACGAGCAGTACTTC
NA TRBJ2-7 TRBV7-2 NA 15 CASSFTGDSSYEQYF TGTGCCAGCAGCTTTACAGGCGACTCCTCCTACGAGCAGTACTTC
once TRBJ2-2 TRBV15 TRBD2 17 CATSREGGRANTGELFF TGTGCCACCAGCAGAGAAGGAGGGAGGGCCAACACCGGGGAGCTGTTTTTT
NA TRBJ2-7 TRBV6-1 NA 14 CASSEVKGFYEQYF TGTGCCAGCAGTGAAGTTAAGGGGTTCTACGAGCAGTACTTC
NA TRBJ2-4 TRBV7-2 TRBD1 13 CASSRPGTGLWYF TGTGCCAGCAGCCGGCCCGGGACAGGGCTTTGGTACTTC
NA TRBJ2-1 TRBV9 TRBD2 15 CASSASGGEYNEQFF TGTGCCAGCAGCGCCAGCGGGGGAGAGTACAATGAGCAGTTCTTC
NA TRBJ2-3 TRBV5-1 NA 15 CASGGILTGTDTQYF TGCGCCAGCGGGGGGATTCTAACAGGGACAGATACGCAGTATTTT
NA TRBJ1-1 TRBV11-2 TRBD1 14 CASSIRTGGTEAFF TGTGCCAGCAGCATTCGGACAGGGGGCACTGAAGCTTTCTTT
NA TRBJ1-3 TRBV5-1 NA 13 CASSSDSGNTIYF TGCGCCAGCAGCTCCGACTCTGGAAACACCATATATTTT
once TRBJ2-4 TRBV7-9 TRBD2 13 CASSLFGGDIQYF TGTGCCAGCAGCTTATTCGGGGGGGACATTCAGTACTTC
NA TRBJ2-6 TRBV7-6 NA 16 CASSLGVRSGANVLTF TGTGCCAGCAGCTTGGGGGTTAGGTCTGGGGCCAACGTCCTGACTTTC
NA TRBJ2-7 TRBV27 TRBD1 17 CASTPVGLGTGTYEQYF TGTGCCAGCACCCCTGTGGGTTTGGGGACAGGAACCTACGAGCAGTACTTC
few TRBJ1-5 TRBV14 NA 13 CASSQDRGQPQHF TGTGCCAGCAGCCAAGATCGGGGTCAGCCCCAGCATTTT
once TRBJ2-7 TRBV2 TRBD1 13 CARRQGLDYEQYF TGTGCCAGAAGACAGGGGTTGGACTACGAGCAGTACTTC
NA TRBJ2-5 TRBV10-2 TRBD1 14 CASSADRVSETQYF TGCGCCAGCAGTGCTGACAGGGTTTCAGAGACCCAGTACTTC
NA TRBJ1-1 TRBV28 TRBD1 12 CASRQQGNEAFF TGTGCCAGCAGACAACAGGGGAATGAAGCTTTCTTT
NA TRBJ2-2 TRBV5-4 TRBD2 14 CASSAGRGYGELFF TGTGCCAGCAGCGCCGGGAGGGGGTACGGGGAGCTGTTTTTT
NA TRBJ2-2 TRBV28 TRBD1 17 CASSSHFGTANTGELFF TGTGCCAGCAGTTCACACTTCGGGACAGCGAACACCGGGGAGCTGTTTTTT
once TRBJ2-1 TRBV7-8 NA 14 CASSLESRYNEQFF TGTGCCAGCAGCTTAGAATCCAGGTACAATGAGCAGTTCTTC
NA TRBJ2-1 TRBV5-1 NA 16 CASSLRYQGPYNEQFF TGCGCCAGCAGCCTGAGGTACCAGGGCCCCTACAATGAGCAGTTCTTC
once TRBJ1-2 TRBV6-5 NA 13 CASRTETNYGYTF TGTGCCAGCAGGACAGAGACTAACTATGGCTACACCTTC
NA TRBJ1-2 TRBV19 NA 14 CASGEGWVNYGYTF TGTGCCAGTGGGGAAGGTTGGGTCAACTATGGCTACACCTTC
NA TRBJ2-3 TRBV11-1 NA 14 CASSLAIVTDTQYF TGTGCCAGCAGCTTAGCGATCGTTACAGATACGCAGTATTTT
once TRBJ2-1 TRBV13 TRBD2 17 CASSPPGTSGGYNEQFF TGTGCCAGCAGCCCACCCGGGACTAGCGGAGGCTACAATGAGCAGTTCTTC
NA TRBJ2-7 TRBV9 NA 15 CASSVAPLPSYEQYF TGTGCCAGCAGCGTAGCTCCTTTACCTTCCTACGAGCAGTACTTC
NA TRBJ1-1 TRBV28 NA 15 CASSFFTGRNTEAFF TGTGCCAGCAGTTTTTTCACAGGGAGGAACACTGAAGCTTTCTTT
NA TRBJ2-3 TRBV11-2 NA 14 CASSLGGVTDTQYF TGTGCCAGCAGCTTAGGGGGGGTCACAGATACGCAGTATTTT
once TRBJ1-1 TRBV28 NA 15 CASSFRARVNTEAFF TGTGCCAGCAGTTTTCGTGCCAGGGTGAACACTGAAGCTTTCTTT
NA TRBJ1-2 TRBV4-2 NA 15 CASSQDWTAFYGYTF TGTGCCAGCAGCCAAGATTGGACGGCGTTCTATGGCTACACCTTC
NA TRBJ1-1 TRBV7-2 NA 13 CASTGQLNTEAFF TGTGCCAGCACAGGACAGTTGAACACTGAAGCTTTCTTT
NA TRBJ1-2 TRBV29-1 NA 10 CSVDAGGYTF TGCAGCGTTGACGCAGGGGGCTACACCTTC
NA TRBJ1-1 TRBV5-1 TRBD1 14 CASRTGTVNTEAFF TGCGCCAGCAGGACCGGGACAGTGAACACTGAAGCTTTCTTT
NA TRBJ1-2 TRBV14 NA 12 CASSQEKYGYTF TGTGCCAGCAGCCAAGAGAAATATGGCTACACCTTC